This TCR beta chain is drawn from a study of graft-versus-host responses after intestinal transplantation. At the level of the study: Recipients had transplants, and these were multivisceral, liver-intestinal, or isolated intestinal. Every recipient had anti-thymocyte globulin induction and about three years of tacrolimus plus steroids.

Study observations and caveats: Researchers found GvH clones in recipient marrow, and some showed up first in ileum or blood. Association was observed between peak circulating GvH clone levels and early post-transplant HvG declines.

Germline V lookup: CDR1 MNHEY, CDR2 SMNVEV (reference sequence). The CDR3 runs to 14 residues. Trimming removed 5 bases from V and 4 bases from J; junction bases left unmatched: 5. Details on this clone: Its specificity is unknown.

Assay used: immunoSEQ multiplex PCR; TCRdb lists only in-frame clones, some missing. The data contain tens of thousands of clones, less than 95% of them singletons. The receptor's source is a human donor who was the organ donor for an intestinal transplant. The source was unstimulated CD8+ T cells sorted from spleen or lymph node cells, collected before transplant. The chain carries TRBV27 and TRBJ1-2, with 9 bases fitting TRBD1. DNA for the CDR3: TGTGCCAGCAGTGTCTACAGGGGGCTCTATGGCTACACCTTC. Protein sequence: CASSVYRGLYGYTF.